These T cell receptor beta chains were read from a single sample in a study of control samples from healthy donors and cancer patients. TCRdb's table, derived via immunoSEQ multiplex PCR, lists solely in-frame clones and lacks some. This sample has some 13,000 clones, with approximately 80% found just once. The material sequenced was formalin-fixed, paraffin-embedded tissue. The origin of the receptors is a male donor with melanoma. Both conserved end residues are part of each CDR3. The D gene is left open where the match is weak. Not every row has a clone size; where given, it reads once, few, many or a size class.

once | TRBJ2-7 | TRBV14 | - | CASSQDDGHEQYF | TGTGCCAGCAGCCAAGATGATGGCCACGAGCAGTACTTC
- | TRBJ1-1 | TRBV7-7 | - | CASSPGWVLDTEAFF | TGTGCCAGCAGCCCCGGGTGGGTGTTGGACACTGAAGCTTTCTTT
- | TRBJ2-2 | TRBV2 | - | CASRPRVGTGELFF | TGTGCCAGCAGGCCCCGCGTGGGGACCGGGGAGCTGTTTTTT
once | TRBJ1-1 | TRBV29-1 | - | CSARTGMGTEAFF | TGCAGCGCTCGAACGGGTATGGGGACTGAAGCTTTCTTT
- | TRBJ2-2 | TRBV7-2 | TRBD2 | CASSQGLAGGPRTGELFF | TGTGCCAGCAGCCAGGGACTAGCGGGGGGGCCGCGGACCGGGGAGCTGTTTTTT
- | TRBJ1-4 | TRBV14 | - | CASSQVGRGKINEKLFF | TGTGCCAGCAGCCAAGTCGGACGTGGGAAGATTAATGAAAAACTGTTTTTT
- | TRBJ2-7 | TRBV6-5 | - | CASSPRPAGEQYF | TGTGCCAGCAGTCCACGACCCGCGGGGGAGCAGTACTTC
- | TRBJ2-5 | TRBV7-2 | TRBD2 | CASSLKAGGQETQYF | TGTGCCAGCAGCTTAAAAGCGGGGGGGCAGGAGACCCAGTACTTC
- | TRBJ2-7 | TRBV7-8 | - | CASSLGGGEQYF | TGTGCCAGCAGCTTAGGAGGGGGCGAGCAGTACTTC
- | TRBJ1-1 | TRBV4-1 | - | CASSRTRPLNTEAFF | TGCGCCAGCAGCCGAACCAGGCCTTTGAACACTGAAGCTTTCTTT
- | TRBJ2-5 | TRBV15 | TRBD1 | CATSRRGLQETQYF | TGTGCCACCAGCAGGAGGGGGCTACAAGAGACCCAGTACTTC
- | TRBJ2-2 | TRBV7-8 | TRBD1 | CASSSGGIRPGELFF | TGTGCCAGCAGCTCAGGGGGTATTAGGCCCGGGGAGCTGTTTTTT
- | TRBJ1-2 | TRBV24-1 | - | CATSSSRGEGFRCYTF | TGTGCCACCTCTTCATCCAGGGGAGAGGGATTTAGGTGCTACACCTTC
- | TRBJ2-7 | TRBV7-7 | - | CASSFGSGASYEQYF | TGTGCCAGCAGCTTCGGATCCGGGGCCTCCTACGAGCAGTACTTC
- | TRBJ1-1 | TRBV19 | - | CASSMVQSRRVTEAFF | TGTGCCAGTAGTATGGTACAGTCAAGGAGGGTCACTGAAGCTTTCTTT
- | TRBJ1-5 | TRBV2 | - | CASCPDNQPQHF | TGTGCCAGCTGCCCGGACAATCAGCCCCAGCATTTT
- | TRBJ1-6 | TRBV6-2/TRBV6-3 | - | CASSYRGHPRLSSYNSPLHF | TGTGCCAGCAGTTACCGAGGACACCCGAGATTAAGCTCCTATAATTCACCCCTCCACTTT
few | TRBJ1-3 | TRBV4-2 | TRBD1 | CASSARQGAYSGNTIYF | TGTGCCAGCAGCGCGAGGCAGGGGGCCTACTCTGGAAACACCATATATTTT
- | TRBJ2-2 | TRBV28 | - | CASSPGTTHTGELFF | TGTGCCAGCAGTCCCGGGACGACCCACACCGGGGAGCTGTTTTTT
- | TRBJ1-3 | TRBV7-2 | - | CASSFPGPSSGNTIYF | TGTGCCAGCAGCTTCCCGGGACCCTCCTCTGGAAACACCATATATTTT
- | TRBJ1-5 | TRBV24-1 | - | CATSDLRTMIVSNQPQHF | TGTGCCACCAGTGATTTGAGGACGATGATTGTCAGCAATCAGCCCCAGCATTTT
- | TRBJ2-7 | TRBV7-2 | - | CASSFGTPDLYEQYF | TGTGCCAGCAGCTTCGGGACTCCGGACCTGTACGAGCAGTACTTC
- | TRBJ1-2 | TRBV6-2/TRBV6-3 | - | CASSYSGVLGGYTF | TGTGCCAGCAGTTACTCCGGAGTGCTGGGTGGCTACACCTTC
- | TRBJ2-1 | TRBV13 | - | CASSPLPGQYNEQFF | TGTGCCAGCAGCCCCCTTCCAGGGCAATACAATGAGCAGTTCTTC
- | TRBJ1-2 | TRBV9 | TRBD1 | CASSVGQGPYGYTF | TGTGCCAGCAGCGTAGGACAGGGCCCCTATGGCTACACCTTC
once | TRBJ1-2 | TRBV3-1/TRBV3-2 | - | CASSRHTGWDGYTF | TGTGCCAGCAGCCGACATACAGGGTGGGATGGCTACACCTTC
- | TRBJ2-7 | TRBV11-3 | - | CASSPTGSGLEQYF | TGTGCCAGCAGTCCTACAGGTAGCGGTTTGGAGCAGTACTTC
- | TRBJ2-1 | TRBV7-2 | - | CASSLAGGRTYNEQFF | TGTGCCAGCAGCTTAGCGGGGGGCCGTACCTACAATGAGCAGTTCTTC
- | TRBJ1-4 | TRBV3-1/TRBV3-2 | TRBD1 | CASSLPGGEKLFF | TGTGCCAGCAGCCTCCCAGGGGGGGAAAAACTGTTTTTT
- | TRBJ1-5 | TRBV6-5 | - | CASSYSIQPQHF | TGTGCCAGCAGTTACTCGATCCAGCCCCAGCATTTT
- | TRBJ2-1 | TRBV5-4 | TRBD2 | CASSLDELAGNSYNEQFF | TGTGCCAGCAGCTTGGACGAACTAGCGGGGAACTCCTACAATGAGCAGTTCTTC
- | TRBJ1-2 | TRBV18 | - | CASSQTGDIYGYTF | TGTGCCAGCTCCCAGACCGGGGATATCTATGGCTACACCTTC
- | TRBJ2-7 | TRBV5-5 | TRBD2 | CASSFIAGDFSYEQYF | TGTGCCAGCAGCTTTATAGCGGGGGACTTCTCCTACGAGCAGTACTTC
medium-sized | TRBJ1-3 | TRBV16 | - | CASSQMPGNTIYF | TGTGCCAGCAGCCAAATGCCTGGAAACACCATATATTTT
- | TRBJ2-7 | TRBV6-5 | - | CASTSPGTAEQYF | TGTGCCAGCACCTCACCTGGCACGGCCGAGCAGTACTTC
- | TRBJ1-2 | TRBV19 | - | CASSRQADYGYTF | TGTGCCAGTAGTCGACAGGCAGACTATGGCTACACCTTC
once | TRBJ2-7 | TRBV28 | - | CASSPRGSLHF | TGTGCCAGCAGTCCCAGGGGTTCCCTCCACTTC
once | TRBJ2-3 | TRBV5-1 | TRBD2 | CASSFGGETDTQYF | TGCGCCAGCAGCTTTGGGGGGGAGACAGATACGCAGTATTTT
few | TRBJ1-2 | TRBV15 | TRBD1 | CATRQGGDPYGYTF | TGTGCCACCCGTCAGGGGGGGGACCCCTATGGCTACACCTTC
- | TRBJ2-5 | TRBV5-8 | - | CASSPGPTVGYF | TGTGCCAGCAGCCCCGGGCCGACAGTAGGGTACTTC
- | TRBJ2-4 | TRBV4-2 | - | CASSQEDSLKNIQYF | TGTGCCAGCAGCCAAGAAGACAGTCTGAAAAACATTCAGTACTTC
- | TRBJ2-7 | TRBV7-8 | TRBD1 | CASSLGIQGAYEQYF | TGTGCCAGCAGCTTGGGTATCCAGGGGGCTTACGAGCAGTACTTC
once | TRBJ2-1 | TRBV7-2 | - | CASSQMGNEQFF | TGTGCCAGCAGCCAAATGGGCAATGAGCAGTTCTTC
few | TRBJ1-1 | TRBV19 | - | CASSIDRANEAFF | TGTGCCAGTAGTATAGATAGGGCGAATGAAGCTTTCTTT
- | TRBJ2-3 | TRBV6-4 | - | CASSIGPSTDTQYF | TGTGCCAGCAGTATCGGACCTAGCACAGATACGCAGTATTTT
- | TRBJ1-5 | TRBV4-2 | TRBD1 | CVSSQDLQGRDQPQHF | TGTGTCAGCAGCCAAGATCTACAGGGGAGAGATCAGCCCCAGCATTTT
- | TRBJ2-1 | TRBV5-1 | - | CASSLTRNEQFF | TGCGCCAGCAGCTTGACCCGAAATGAGCAGTTCTTC
- | TRBJ1-1 | TRBV18 | TRBD1 | CASSPGTGGMNTEAFF | TGTGCCAGCTCACCCGGGACAGGGGGCATGAACACTGAAGCTTTCTTT
- | TRBJ2-5 | TRBV19 | TRBD1 | CASSTGTGGETQYF | TGTGCCAGTAGTACCGGGACAGGGGGTGAGACCCAGTACTTC
few | TRBJ1-1 | TRBV21-1 | - | CASSTHGGREAFF | TGTGCCAGCAGCACACACGGGGGGCGCGAAGCTTTCTTT
few | TRBJ2-7 | TRBV4-2 | - | CASSQVPSYEQYF | TGTGCCAGCAGCCAAGTACCCTCCTACGAGCAGTACTTC
- | TRBJ2-5 | TRBV5-1 | TRBD2 | CASSVGSAGGETQYF | TGCGCCAGCAGCGTCGGGTCAGCGGGGGGAGAGACCCAGTACTTC